This TCR beta chain was captured in a study of identical twins. Findings of the study overall: Fewer insertions were carried by abundant cord blood beta clonotypes, but none was seen in memory repertoires. Modeled out-of-frame TCR alpha sharing in monozygotic twins fell below observed levels.

The sample holds a few counts of this clonotype. Its antigen is currently unknown. Germline V lookup: CDR1 SGHKS, CDR2 YYEKEE (reference sequence). V gave up 0 bases and J gave up 4 bases, with 5 bases separating them. This CDR3 comprises 14 residues. TCRdb re-called the 5' RACE reads through MiXCR, storing one row per CDR3 protein. The sample contains about 300,000 distinct CDR3 sequences, roughly an eighth of which appear only once. These sequences were also reported in another study, on yellow fever vaccine responses in identical twins.

J is TRBJ2-6 and V is TRBV5-5; D is unclear. The TCR was taken from a woman under 30 in good health. The source material was CD8+ T cells sorted from blood. CDR3 nucleotides: TGTGCCAGCAGCTTGGGGGTCGGGGCCAACGTCCTGACTTTC. Protein: CASSLGVGANVLTF.